Listed here are 31 T cell receptor beta chains from one sample, sequenced in a study of T cell repertoires in cytomegalovirus infection. TCRdb reanalysed the reads using MiXCR and keeps one entry per CDR3 protein. This sample has more than 65,000 distinct CDR3 sequences; more than 40% occur once, and the top ten carry more than 80%. The antigens for these receptors are not known. This specimen consisted of CD8+ T cells from cultured PBMCs, obtained from culture after CMV antigen stimulation. These receptor sequences come from a human donor in good health (CMV status not recorded). Some clones in this sample may be carry-over from other donors' samples.

This clonotype showed up many times. The CDR3 protein is CSARDLETSGSYNEQFF. DNA of the CDR3: TGCAGTGCTAGAGATCTCGAGACTAGCGGATCCTACAATGAGCAGTTCTTC. The chain has TRBV20-1 and TRBJ2-1, with 9 positions matching TRBD2. From germline, CDR1 is DFQATT and CDR2 SNEGSKA (reference sequence). The CDR3 is 17 amino acids. The V segment lost 0 bases and the J segment 1 base; nucleotides outside the gene matches: 7.

The chain recombines TRBV7-2 with TRBJ2-7; D remains ambiguous. The CDR3 loop spans 14 amino acids. Germline V gene lookup returns CDR1 SGHTA and CDR2 FQGNSA. Trimming took off 4 bases at V and 0 bases at J, with 10 bases between the two ends. This CDR3 reads CASSSPTNSYEQYF. The CDR3 DNA is TGTGCCAGCAGCTCCCCGACCAACTCCTACGAGCAGTACTTC.

The chain carries TRBV20-1 and TRBJ2-1, with 13 bases lining up with TRBD2. The ends lost 5 bases at V and 1 base at J; junction bases unmatched: 5. The CDR3 totals 16 residues. Germline CDR1 is DFQATT and CDR2 is SNEGSKA (reference sequence). CDR3 DNA: TGCAGTGCTTCTGGACTAGCGGGAGAGTCCTACAATGAGCAGTTCTTC. Translating gives CSASGLAGESYNEQFF.

The rearrangement links TRBV12-3 or TRBV12-4 to TRBJ2-7, with 14 bases fitting TRBD2. CDR3 length: 15 residues. J gave up 6 bases and V 5 bases, and 6 bases lay outside the gene matches. The CDR3 coding sequence is TGTGCCAGCAGTGGGGCGACTAGCGGGAGGGCCGAGCAGTACTTC. Its protein product is CASSGATSGRAEQYF.

This rearrangement joins TRBV7-8 to TRBJ2-7, with D possibly matching TRBD1 (5 bases). This CDR3 spans 15 amino acids. Per germline, CDR1 SGHVS and CDR2 FQNEAQ. The V end was cut by 5 bases, the J end by 0 bases, with 14 bases between. CDR3 residues: CASSKTATGSYEQYF. CDR3 nucleotide sequence: TGTGCCAGCAGCAAGACAGCCACAGGCTCCTACGAGCAGTACTTC.

The chain recombines TRBV5-1 with TRBJ1-6; the match to TRBD1 covers 8 bases. This CDR3 is built from 15 residues. V lost 3 bases, J lost 9 bases, and 8 bases stayed unmatched. Germline V gene sequence: CDR1 SGHRS, CDR2 YFSETQ. CDR3 amino acids: CASSSDGTGGSPLHF. The CDR3 region has the DNA TGCGCCAGCAGCTCGGACGGGACAGGAGGTTCACCCCTCCACTTT.

The chain recombines TRBV15 with TRBJ2-2, with 8 bases lining up with TRBD1. Germline assignment: CDR1 LNHNV and CDR2 YYDKDF (reference sequence). The ends lost 7 bases at V and 0 bases at J; junction bases unmatched: 4. The CDR3 covers 15 residues. This chain's CDR3 is CATTLGQANTGELFF. The CDR3 DNA is TGTGCCACCACCTTGGGACAGGCGAACACCGGGGAGCTGTTTTTT.

This chain connects TRBV5-4 to TRBJ2-7; 12 positions match TRBD2. The CDR3 consists of 15 residues. Looked up from germline, CDR1 is SGHNT and CDR2 is YYREEE (reference sequence). The V segment lost 3 bases and the J segment 4 bases; nucleotides outside the gene matches: 5. CDR3 residues: CASSSSGRGVYEQYF. CDR3 sequence (DNA): TGTGCCAGCAGCTCTAGCGGGAGGGGAGTATACGAGCAGTACTTC.

This clonotype has only a few counts. The chain links TRBV12-3 or TRBV12-4 to TRBJ2-1, with D perhaps matching TRBD1 or TRBD2 (5 bases each). This CDR3 is built from 17 residues. Trimming pared 1 base from V and 0 bases from J, leaving 13 bases between. In DNA, the CDR3 is TGTGCCAGCAGTTTAGGGGGGACGTTGAGCTCCTACAATGAGCAGTTCTTC. Translating it yields CASSLGGTLSSYNEQFF.

V gene TRBV4-1 combines with J gene TRBJ1-2, with a tentative D call TRBD1 (5 bases). Germline loops: CDR1 MGHRA, CDR2 YSYEKL. The CDR3 consists of 17 residues. The ends were cut back, 0 bases at V and 8 bases at J, with 22 bases in the middle. CDR3 loop: CASSQDFSTAPLDGYTF. CDR3 coding DNA: TGCGCCAGCAGCCAAGATTTCTCGACAGCACCCCTGGACGGCTACACCTTC.

This clonotype was detected a few times. The chain employs TRBV28 and TRBJ2-3; D might be TRBD1 (5 bases). Germline V gene sequence: CDR1 MDHEN, CDR2 SYDVKM. Trimming removed 3 bases at V and 0 bases at J, with 10 bases between. This CDR3 has 15 residues. CDR3 DNA: TGTGCCAGCAGTTTCCGGTGGACAAGCACAGATACGCAGTATTTT. Its protein product is CASSFRWTSTDTQYF.

Only a few counts were recorded for this clonotype. This sequence joins TRBV7-9 and TRBJ2-1, with D tentatively TRBD2 (6 bases). The CDR3 contains 13 residues. The V gene lost 5 bases and the J gene lost 7 bases, with 12 bases spanning the gap. Per the germline V gene, CDR1 is SEHNR and CDR2 is FQNEAQ (reference sequence). CDR3 coding DNA: TGTGCCAGCAGCCGGGGGAACAGGAATGAGCAGTTCTTC. Encoded protein: CASSRGNRNEQFF.

This clonotype was recorded a few times. The V gene is TRBV18, the J gene TRBJ2-1, with 10 positions matching TRBD1. After removal of 6 bases from V and 2 bases from J, the junction contained 7 bases not matched to a gene. This CDR3 has 16 amino acids. The germline CDR1 and CDR2 sequences are KGHSH and LQKENI. In DNA, the CDR3 is TGTGCCAGCTCCCAGATCGACAGGGGGCCCTACAATGAGCAGTTCTTC. It codes for CASSQIDRGPYNEQFF.

The chain employs TRBV4-2 and TRBJ2-7, with 7 bases fitting TRBD1. V shed 3 bases, J shed 7 bases, and the junction held 0 bases outside the gene matches. In germline, CDR1 is LGHNA, CDR2 YNFKEQ. There are 11 residues in the CDR3. The CDR3 sequence is CASSQGQEQYF. The CDR3 DNA is TGTGCCAGCAGCCAGGGACAGGAGCAGTACTTC.

The J gene is TRBJ2-7, the V gene TRBV7-9, with 8 positions matching TRBD2. The V segment lost 0 bases and the J segment 0 bases; nucleotides outside the gene matches: 10. Per germline, CDR1 SEHNR and CDR2 FQNEAQ (reference sequence). This CDR3 is built from 18 residues. In DNA form, the CDR3 reads TGTGCCAGCAGCTTAGCCCCCCTACTAGCGGTGAGCTCCTACGAGCAGTACTTC. Its protein product is CASSLAPLLAVSSYEQYF.

This clonotype was recorded a few times. The V call is TRBV12-5, the J call TRBJ2-6; no clear D gene. The CDR3 spans 13 residues. Germline V gene sequence: CDR1 LGHNT, CDR2 FRNRAP. Trimming stripped 9 bases from V and 4 bases from J, with 10 bases between. This chain's CDR3 is CASSLGGANVLTF. CDR3 DNA sequence: TGTGCTAGCAGCTTGGGGGGGGCCAACGTCCTGACTTTC.

This clonotype was picked up a small number of times. This chain links TRBV6-5 with TRBJ1-5; D uncertain. V was clipped by 0 bases and J by 7 bases, with 22 bases between them. This CDR3 is built from 18 residues. The germline gives CDR1 MNHEY, CDR2 SVGAGI. CDR3 DNA: TGTGCCAGCAGTTACTCGAATCAAGACCCCCCCGGGTCCCAGCCCCAGCATTTT. Its protein is CASSYSNQDPPGSQPQHF.

The chain couples TRBV7-8 to TRBJ2-3; tentative D call: TRBD2 (6 bases). This CDR3 spans 12 amino acids. V lost 5 bases, J lost 6 bases, and 9 bases lay in between. In germline, CDR1 is SGHVS, CDR2 FQNEAQ. CDR3 residues: CASSPSGDTQYF. Here the CDR3 DNA reads TGTGCCAGCAGCCCCAGCGGGGATACGCAGTATTTT.

The table lists this clonotype with a few counts. The chain recombines TRBV20-1 with TRBJ2-1; 10 bases map to TRBD2. Germline V gives CDR1 DFQATT, CDR2 SNEGSKA (reference sequence). The CDR3 loop spans 15 amino acids. J was trimmed by 3 bases and V by 1 base; bases with no gene match: 3. DNA of the CDR3: TGCAGTGCTAGAGTCAGGACTAGCGGCTACAATGAGCAGTTCTTC. Protein: CSARVRTSGYNEQFF.

This clonotype has ten or more counts. The J gene is TRBJ2-2, the V gene TRBV19; TRBD1 is a possible D gene (6 bases). Germline loops: CDR1 LNHDA, CDR2 SQIVND (reference sequence). The V and J ends lost 4 bases and 4 bases respectively, with 16 bases between them. The CDR3 extends over 16 amino acids. CDR3 residues: CASSRTRDTLTGELFF. DNA of the CDR3: TGTGCCAGTAGTAGAACCCGGGACACTCTCACCGGGGAGCTGTTTTTT.

A few counts support this clonotype. The chain joins TRBV7-9 to TRBJ2-1; D may be TRBD2 (7 bases). V was trimmed by 4 bases and J by 1 base, leaving 14 bases between them. Germline V gene sequence: CDR1 SEHNR, CDR2 FQNEAQ (reference sequence). This CDR3 is built from 16 residues. The CDR3 nucleotides read TGTGCCAGCAGCTCTAGGGGGGGCGAATCCTACAATGAGCAGTTCTTC. Translated, it gives CASSSRGGESYNEQFF.

The chain couples TRBV6-6 to TRBJ1-5, with 9 nucleotides matching TRBD1. The junction had 7 bases not matched to a gene; V was cut back by 0 bases and J by 10 bases. CDR1 is MNHNY, CDR2 SVGAGI, per germline (reference sequence). CDR3 length: 15 amino acids. The CDR3 region is CASSYSRDRDGPQHF. For the CDR3, the DNA is TGTGCCAGCAGTTACTCGAGGGACAGGGATGGTCCCCAGCATTTT.

The chain links TRBV15 to TRBJ2-5; TRBD2 agrees at 7 bases. This CDR3 is 14 amino acids long. After removal of 5 bases from V and 5 bases from J, the junction contained 8 bases not matched to a gene. From germline, CDR1 is LNHNV and CDR2 YYDKDF (reference sequence). The CDR3 coding sequence is TGTGCCACCAGCGTGGGCGGGCGGGAGGAGACCCAGTACTTC. This gives the protein CATSVGGREETQYF. The complete variable domain, with remaining parts taken from reference TRBV15 and TRBJ2-5, reads DAMVIQNPRYQVTQFGKPVTLSCSQTLNHNVMYWYQQKSSQAPKLLFHYYDKDFNNEADTPDNFQSRRPNTSFCFLDIRSPGLGDTAMYLCATSVGGREETQYFGPGTRLLVL.

In DNA, the CDR3 is TGTGCCAGCAGTTATGGGACAGGGCCGAATGAGCAGTACTTC. It codes for CASSYGTGPNEQYF. The V and J genes are TRBV6-6 and TRBJ2-7; 9 bases align to TRBD1. V shed 3 bases and J 7 bases; nucleotides not matched to a gene: 7. CDR1 and CDR2 from the germline V gene are MNHNY and SVGAGI (reference sequence). The CDR3 spans 14 residues.

Of note for this clonotype: A much bigger clone sits one base away, suggesting this may be a read error. The chain is built from TRBV7-2 and TRBJ2-1; D may be TRBD2 (6 bases). The CDR3 consists of 17 residues. The V end lost 3 bases, the J end lost 5 bases, and 20 bases lay between the germline ends. From germline, CDR1 is SGHTA and CDR2 FQGNSA. For the CDR3, the DNA is TGTGCCAGCAGCTTCCTAATAGCGGAACTGACCAACAATGAGCAGTTCTTC. Its translation is CASSFLIAELTNNEQFF. Drawing the rest from reference TRBV7-2 and TRBJ2-1, the complete variable domain is GAGVSQSPSNKVTEKGKDVELRCDPISGHTALYWYRQSLGQGLEFLIYFQGNSAPDKSGLPSDRFSAERTGGSVSTLTIQRTQQEDSAVYLCASSFLIAELTNNEQFFGPGTRLTVL.

This clonotype was observed a few times. This rearrangement joins TRBV14 to TRBJ2-1; 8 positions agree with TRBD2. Germline V gene data show CDR1 as SGHDN and CDR2 as FVKESK. This CDR3 spans 18 amino acids. V shed 0 bases, J shed 6 bases, and the junction held 13 bases outside the gene matches. CDR3 protein: CASSQDLWSGSSGNEQFF. CDR3 DNA sequence: TGTGCCAGCAGCCAAGATCTATGGAGCGGGAGCTCGGGCAATGAGCAGTTCTTC.

The chain is built from TRBV9 and TRBJ1-2, with 8 bases aligning to TRBD1. There are 12 residues in the CDR3. Trimming took 3 bases from V and 7 from J; bases not matched to a gene: 2. From germline, CDR1 is SGDLS and CDR2 YYNGEE. CDR3: CASSADRGGYTF. The CDR3 coding sequence is TGTGCCAGCAGCGCCGACAGGGGTGGCTACACCTTC.

The chain recombines TRBV7-6 with TRBJ2-1, with TRBD2 identical over 12 bases. Germline values: CDR1 SGHVS, CDR2 FNYEAQ. The CDR3 spans 18 residues. The V gene end was trimmed by 1 base and the J gene end by 1 base; junction bases not matched to a gene: 5. CDR3 in amino acids: CASSLVLAGGPSYNEQFF. CDR3 bases: TGTGCCAGCAGCTTAGTTCTAGCGGGAGGGCCGTCCTACAATGAGCAGTTCTTC.

This sequence joins TRBV7-9 and TRBJ2-3; 7 bases map to TRBD1. Germline CDR1 SEHNR, CDR2 FQNEAQ (reference sequence). There are 16 residues in the CDR3. After removal of 4 bases from V and 0 bases from J, the junction contained 7 bases not matched to a gene. The CDR3 DNA sequence: TGTGCCAGCAGCTCTTTCGGCAGGGGGAGCACAGATACGCAGTATTTT. Amino acids: CASSSFGRGSTDTQYF.

The CDR3 region has the DNA TGTGCCAGCAGCCTGGGACACCGGGAGAATGGCTACACCTTC. Its protein is CASSLGHRENGYTF. The chain recombines TRBV4-2 with TRBJ1-2; possible D gene TRBD1, 6 bases. Per germline, CDR1 LGHNA and CDR2 YNFKEQ. Trimming took off 4 bases at V and 6 bases at J, with 15 bases between the two ends. The CDR3 extends over 14 amino acids.

This chain links TRBV11-1 with TRBJ1-2; possible D gene TRBD1, 6 bases. This CDR3 contains 14 residues. Germline V gene lookup returns CDR1 SGHAT and CDR2 FQDESV (reference sequence). V lost 5 bases to trimming and J lost 4 bases, with 14 bases between them. CDR3 in amino acids: CASSPGSGVYGYTF. The DNA of the CDR3 is TGTGCCAGCAGCCCAGGGTCAGGGGTCTATGGCTACACCTTC.